This section outlines one T cell receptor beta chain sequence together with its context. The specificity of this receptor is unknown. No much larger clone is present one base from it, and per-base qualities are unavailable. The sample belongs to a study of T cell responses to AZD1222 COVID-19 vaccine (dated by TCRdb to the early 2020s). For the study in its entirety: TCR sequencing was performed for about 250 trial participants, of whom about 200 were given two doses of AZD1222 and some 26 were given two doses of MenACWY control vaccine. Enrollment into the trials was organized by age into subgroups of 18-55, 56-69 and 70-plus years, and those subgroups contained roughly 150, 30 and 60 TCR-sequenced participants, respectively.

The paper as a whole reports these results and caveats: The whole spike protein was spanned by vaccine-associated CD4 TCRs, and dominant responses were seen in regions 160-218 and 743-854. Participants were mostly white British, with more females than males. The authors suggested clonal diversity may have been underestimated. Conclusions about previously exposed vaccinees are limited, since just five or six AZD1222 recipients were seropositive for SARS-CoV-2 at baseline. Epitopes outside the regions mutated in the B.1.351 and B.1.1.7 variants were reportedly recognized by nearly half of the unique spike-specific TCRs. Because no day 14 peak-response samples were available, the repertoires could be characterized only after the peak T cell response. The 56-69-year group was small, and its depth increase did not reach significance, likely because of low power. After two AZD1222 doses, spike-specific TCR breadth and depth were significantly higher than at day 0 and than in MenACWY recipients.

The CDR3 regions of human TCRbeta chains were analyzed by immunosequencing. The authors' analysis ran thus. Repertoire TCRs were checked for matches against a reference library of SARS-CoV-2-specific TCRs that had been generated using the MIRA antigen-specificity platform. Breadth was defined as the fraction of unique TCRs that were SARS-CoV-2-associated, and depth was defined as the fraction of total T cells that were SARS-CoV-2-associated. Using the MIRA data, each spike-specific TCR was mapped to the spike region that the TCR reacts to and placed in a CD4 or CD8 class. Log10-transformed breadth and depth values were compared by one-way ANOVA with Sidak's multiple comparisons tests. TCRdb's version of the immuneACCESS table is confined to in-frame rearrangements and falls short of the full clone set. An unresolved V gene accounts for under half of the shortfall where checked; the remainder is of unknown origin. V, J and clone size derive from that table, while D and trimming were established from the DNA sequence. The sample has about 140,000 clones on record, 92% of them singletons. The leading ten clones occupy 3.6% of the sample.

According to the study, the label for this sample's time point signals: about 28 days (+/-7) after the second vaccine dose. AZD1222 recipients whose second dose came at about 4 weeks and those whose second dose came at about 12 weeks were combined into one group, since spike-specific TCR depth and breadth did not differ between the two schedules. Vaccinee samples came from UK trials COV001 and COV002, including a single-blind randomized controlled phase 2/3 trial of AZD1222 (ChAdOx1 nCoV-19) in healthy adults. For TCRbeta chain sequencing, PBMC samples from trial participants were taken at day 0 and at day 28 after the second dose. CDR1 and CDR2 were assigned from the germline V gene as MDHEN and SYDVKM. The V and J ends are trimmed by 5 bases and 7 bases, leaving 14 bases between them. The CDR3 goes from the cysteine to the phenylalanine over 13 residues. The sequence is cut down to CDR3 DNA, 39 bases in frame from base 1.

The V and J segments used are TRBV28 and TRBJ1-2; the D gene is perhaps TRBD1, on 6 matching bases. The source material was peripheral blood, sampled 28 days after the second AZD1222 dose. This TCR derives from an adult who received the AZD1222 COVID-19 vaccine. The CDR3 here reads CASSTGTPGGYTF. The DNA sequence is TGTGCCAGCAGTACCGGGACACCTGGTGGCTACACCTTC.